The clone carrying this T cell receptor beta chain was seen at least ten times. Primers used for first-strand cDNA, a TRAV- and TRBV-specific set, covered both alpha and beta chains. TCR amplification ran 15 to 20 PCR cycles using constant-region and V-primer adapter primers. TCRdb itself ran the reads through MiXCR, one entry per CDR3 protein. Among more than 90,000 distinct CDR3 sequences listed, roughly 20% were seen once. Per the germline V gene, CDR1 is LGHNT and CDR2 is FRNRAP. This CDR3 has 17 residues. Unmatched junction bases numbered 10, after V lost 0 bases and J lost 4 bases. Time point reported: after trial treatment. Treatment denoted: LDRT plus nivolumab, ipilimumab, low-dose cyclophosphamide and aspirin (RACIN trial). These data belong to a study of low-dose radiotherapy and immunotherapy resistance in tumors. For the study at large: Members of Cohort 1 were treated with 0.5 Gy per fraction every 2 weeks. The prescribed total PTV dose was 6.5 Gy. Doses delivered to Cohort 2 were 1 Gy per fraction every two weeks, amounting to 13 Gy over 26 weeks. Patients were given intravenous nivolumab 240 mg every two weeks plus ipilimumab 1 mg/kg every six weeks. Patients' oral aspirin dose was 300 mg daily across four cycles from cycle 1 day 1.

This sequence was found in a male donor with prostate cancer. The specimen comprised PBMCs, sampled after low-dose radiotherapy plus immunotherapy. This rearrangement joins TRBV12-5 to TRBJ2-7, with TRBD1 matching 9 bases. The CDR3, as DNA: TGTGCTAGTGGTTTGGTAAAGGAAGGACAGGGGAGGTACGAGCAGTACTTC. This encodes CASGLVKEGQGRYEQYF.